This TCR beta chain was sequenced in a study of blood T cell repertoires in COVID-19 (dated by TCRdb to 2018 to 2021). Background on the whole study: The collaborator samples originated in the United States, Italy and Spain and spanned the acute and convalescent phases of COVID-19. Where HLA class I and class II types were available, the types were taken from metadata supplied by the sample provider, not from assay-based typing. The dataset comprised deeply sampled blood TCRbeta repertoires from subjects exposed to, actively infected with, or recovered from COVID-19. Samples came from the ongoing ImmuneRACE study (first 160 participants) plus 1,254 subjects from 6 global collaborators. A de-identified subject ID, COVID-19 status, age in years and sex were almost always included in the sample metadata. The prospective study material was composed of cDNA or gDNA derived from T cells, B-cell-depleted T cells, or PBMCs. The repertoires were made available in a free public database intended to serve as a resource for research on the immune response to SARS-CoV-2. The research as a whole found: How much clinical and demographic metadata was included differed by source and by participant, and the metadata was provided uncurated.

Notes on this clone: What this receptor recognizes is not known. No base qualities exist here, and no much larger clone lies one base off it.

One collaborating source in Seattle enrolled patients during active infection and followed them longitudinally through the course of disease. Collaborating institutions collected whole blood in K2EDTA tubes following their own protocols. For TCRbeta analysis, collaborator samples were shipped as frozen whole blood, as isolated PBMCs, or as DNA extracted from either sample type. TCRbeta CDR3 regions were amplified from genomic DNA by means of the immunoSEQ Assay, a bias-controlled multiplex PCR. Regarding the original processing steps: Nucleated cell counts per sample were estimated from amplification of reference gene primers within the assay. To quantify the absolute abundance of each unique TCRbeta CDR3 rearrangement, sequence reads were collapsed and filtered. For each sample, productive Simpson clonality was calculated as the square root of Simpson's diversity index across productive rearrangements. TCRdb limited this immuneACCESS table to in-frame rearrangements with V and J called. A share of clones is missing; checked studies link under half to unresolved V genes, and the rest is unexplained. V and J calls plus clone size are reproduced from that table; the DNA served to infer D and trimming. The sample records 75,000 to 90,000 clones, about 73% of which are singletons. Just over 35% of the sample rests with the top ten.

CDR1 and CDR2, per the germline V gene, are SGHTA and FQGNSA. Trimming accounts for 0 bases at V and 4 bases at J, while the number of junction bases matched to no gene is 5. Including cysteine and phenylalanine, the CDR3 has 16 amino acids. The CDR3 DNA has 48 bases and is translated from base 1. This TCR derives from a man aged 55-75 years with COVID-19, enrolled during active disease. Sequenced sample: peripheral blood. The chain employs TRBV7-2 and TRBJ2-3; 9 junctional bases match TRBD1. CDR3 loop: CASSLALTGGPDTQYF. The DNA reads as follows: TGTGCCAGCAGCTTAGCGCTTACAGGGGGCCCAGATACGCAGTATTTT.